Listed below are T cell receptor beta chains from one sample, sequenced in a study of cytomegalovirus exposure and HLA in healthy donors. The table came from immunoSEQ multiplex PCR; TCRdb's copy has only in-frame clones and leaves some out. This sample contains about 150,000 clones. Sequencing input: PBMCs. The receptors here all came from a woman aged 50 to 60 in good health and CMV-seronegative. Each CDR3 is given with its conserved first and last residue. A D gene is named only where the DNA matches it firmly.

J,D,V,CDR3,DNA
TRBJ2-7,TRBD2,TRBV30,CAWTAGTSGYEQYF,TGTGCCTGGACTGCCGGGACTAGCGGCTACGAGCAGTACTTC
TRBJ2-7,TRBD1,TRBV5-1,CASSLGDSLSSYEQYF,TGCGCCAGCAGCTTGGGGGACAGCCTGAGCTCCTACGAGCAGTACTTC
TRBJ1-4,.,TRBV30,CAWSGRSNEKLFF,TGTGCCTGGAGTGGCAGAAGTAATGAAAAACTGTTTTTT
TRBJ2-3,.,TRBV9,CASSVVGLTLNTDTQYF,TGTGCCAGCAGCGTAGTAGGACTGACTCTAAACACAGATACGCAGTATTTT
TRBJ2-7,.,TRBV30,CAWRRDFNSYEQYF,TGTGCCTGGAGAAGGGACTTTAACTCCTACGAGCAGTACTTC
TRBJ1-5,.,TRBV19,CASSIFGTGGVTQPQHF,TGTGCCAGTAGTATATTTGGGACCGGGGGAGTTACCCAGCCCCAGCATTTT
TRBJ1-6,.,TRBV28,CASSSPMTLYNSPLHF,TGTGCCAGCAGTTCCCCGATGACACTGTATAATTCACCCCTCCACTTT
TRBJ2-5,.,TRBV4-2,CASSQRGGTVETQYF,TGTGCCAGCAGCCAAAGGGGCGGGACAGTAGAGACCCAGTACTTC
TRBJ2-7,TRBD1,TRBV30,CAWSVHPGQGGSYEQYF,TGTGCCTGGAGTGTCCACCCGGGACAGGGGGGCTCCTACGAGCAGTACTTC
TRBJ2-3,TRBD2,TRBV11-3,CASSSGGVQDTQYF,TGTGCCAGCAGCTCGGGGGGGGTTCAAGATACGCAGTATTTT
TRBJ2-2,TRBD2,TRBV13,CASSTGTSPHLTGELFF,TGTGCCAGCAGCACTGGGACTAGCCCACATCTCACCGGGGAGCTGTTTTTT
TRBJ1-5,.,TRBV7-3,CASSPSGPEGQPQHF,TGTGCCAGCAGCCCTTCGGGGCCGGAGGGGCAGCCCCAGCATTTT
TRBJ2-5,TRBD1,TRBV27,CASSPLGTGGGETQYF,TGTGCCAGCAGTCCCCTTGGGACAGGGGGAGGAGAGACCCAGTACTTC
TRBJ1-2,TRBD1,TRBV5-5,CASSQPDRGVRYTF,TGTGCCAGCAGCCAGCCGGACAGGGGAGTCCGCTACACCTTC
TRBJ2-1,.,TRBV7-9,CASSFRSGNEQFF,TGTGCCAGCAGCTTTAGGTCCGGGAATGAGCAGTTCTTC
TRBJ1-4,TRBD1,TRBV9,CASSQWTGSREKLFF,TGTGCCAGCAGCCAGTGGACAGGGTCGAGGGAAAAACTGTTTTTT
TRBJ1-6,TRBD1,TRBV5-1,CASSTTTTGGADSPLHF,TGCGCCAGCAGCACTACCACTACAGGGGGCGCAGATTCACCCCTCCACTTT
TRBJ2-7,TRBD1,TRBV28,CASSSLKQTGLDYEQYF,TGTGCCAGCAGTTCCCTTAAACAGACAGGGCTGGACTACGAGCAGTACTTC
TRBJ2-1,TRBD2,TRBV5-1,CASSLGLAGDNEQFF,TGCGCCAGCAGCTTGGGACTAGCGGGGGACAATGAGCAGTTCTTC
TRBJ2-1,.,TRBV2,CASSENRGNEQFF,TGTGCCAGCAGTGAAAATAGGGGTAATGAGCAGTTCTTC
TRBJ2-5,TRBD1,TRBV6-5,CASRHRTGRWETQYF,TGTGCCAGCAGGCACAGGACAGGAAGGTGGGAGACCCAGTACTTC
TRBJ2-7,TRBD1,TRBV28,CASRWGQGPYEQYF,TGTGCCAGCAGGTGGGGACAGGGGCCCTACGAGCAGTACTTC
TRBJ1-2,.,TRBV2,CAGSGIVNYGYTF,TGTGCCGGATCAGGAATCGTTAACTATGGCTACACCTTC
TRBJ2-1,.,TRBV2,CASRGRGAYNEQFF,TGTGCCAGCAGAGGCAGGGGAGCCTACAATGAGCAGTTCTTC
TRBJ2-3,TRBD2,TRBV7-6,CASSLRAGSTDTQYF,TGTGCCAGCAGCTTAAGAGCGGGGAGCACAGATACGCAGTATTTT
TRBJ1-2,.,TRBV19,CASSIGAADYGYTF,TGTGCCAGTAGTATTGGCGCGGCAGACTATGGCTACACCTTC
TRBJ2-1,TRBD2,TRBV6-5,CASSYSASGHHNEQFF,TGTGCCAGCAGTTACTCAGCTAGCGGGCATCACAATGAGCAGTTCTTC
TRBJ2-5,TRBD2,TRBV4-1,CASSLPGSGGARETQYF,TGCGCCAGCAGCCTCCCGGGGAGCGGGGGGGCCCGTGAGACCCAGTACTTC
TRBJ1-5,.,TRBV5-1,CASSLDSGGPQHF,TGCGCCAGCAGCTTGGACAGCGGAGGGCCCCAGCATTTT
TRBJ1-5,TRBD1,TRBV27,CASSFGQGAGQPQHF,TGTGCCAGCAGTTTCGGGCAGGGGGCGGGTCAGCCCCAGCATTTT
TRBJ1-1,.,TRBV4-2,CASSQETLTTNTEAFF,TGTGCCAGCAGCCAAGAAACCCTCACAACCAACACTGAAGCTTTCTTT
TRBJ1-4,.,TRBV30,CAWSVRGFSEKLFF,TGTGCCTGGAGTGTACGGGGTTTTTCGGAAAAACTGTTTTTT
TRBJ1-2,.,TRBV28,CASNLSNYGYTF,TGTGCCAGCAACCTCAGTAACTATGGCTACACCTTC
TRBJ1-2,TRBD1,TRBV7-6,CASSSLTGTDGYTF,TGTGCCAGCAGCTCCCTCACCGGGACAGATGGCTACACCTTC
TRBJ2-5,TRBD1,TRBV29-1,CSVEDLPDRAQETQYF,TGCAGCGTTGAAGATCTGCCCGACAGGGCCCAAGAGACCCAGTACTTC
TRBJ1-1,.,TRBV10-3,CATGGAMNTEAFF,TGTGCCACCGGGGGGGCCATGAACACTGAAGCTTTCTTT
TRBJ1-1,.,TRBV7-6,CASSFHRENTEAFF,TGTGCCAGCAGCTTCCACAGGGAGAACACTGAAGCTTTCTTT
TRBJ1-1,.,TRBV10-3,CAITAGDGNTEAFF,TGTGCCATCACCGCGGGGGATGGGAACACTGAAGCTTTCTTT
TRBJ2-5,TRBD1,TRBV4-1,CASSPLGTGRMETQYF,TGCGCCAGCAGCCCCCTGGGGACAGGGAGGATGGAGACCCAGTACTTC
TRBJ2-5,.,TRBV7-2,CASSLAPSGYQETQYF,TGTGCCAGCAGCTTAGCGCCGTCGGGATATCAAGAGACCCAGTACTTC
TRBJ2-1,TRBD2,TRBV28,CASTLGRLAGALNEQFF,TGTGCCAGCACCCTAGGGCGACTAGCGGGGGCCCTCAATGAGCAGTTCTTC
TRBJ1-2,.,TRBV10-2,CASTPAGGYGYTF,TGCGCCAGCACTCCAGCGGGGGGTTATGGCTACACCTTC
TRBJ2-7,TRBD1,TRBV5-6,CASSFGQGVVINEQYF,TGTGCCAGCAGCTTCGGACAGGGAGTAGTGATAAACGAGCAGTACTTC
TRBJ1-5,.,TRBV7-2,CASSLAGHYSNQPQHF,TGTGCCAGCAGCTTAGCCGGACACTATAGCAATCAGCCCCAGCATTTT
TRBJ2-2,TRBD2,TRBV7-2,CASSLRAGGTGELFF,TGTGCCAGCAGCTTGCGGGCGGGAGGCACCGGGGAGCTGTTTTTT
TRBJ2-5,.,TRBV20-1,CSARGPSSPYF,TGCAGTGCTAGGGGGCCCTCATCCCCGTACTTC
TRBJ2-6,.,TRBV18,CASWQGSGANVLTF,TGTGCCAGCTGGCAGGGTTCCGGGGCCAACGTCCTGACTTTC
TRBJ2-7,TRBD1,TRBV5-6,CASSEPGTGDNEQYF,TGTGCCAGCAGCGAGCCCGGGACAGGGGATAACGAGCAGTACTTC
TRBJ2-5,.,TRBV2,CASSEQGGQETQYF,TGTGCCAGCAGTGAACAGGGGGGCCAAGAGACCCAGTACTTC
TRBJ1-6,.,TRBV6-5,CASRRGTYNSPLHF,TGTGCCAGCAGAAGGGGGACGTATAATTCACCCCTCCACTTT
TRBJ2-3,.,TRBV28,CASSLTGNPHTQYF,TGTGCCAGCAGTTTAACAGGGAATCCCCATACGCAGTATTTT
TRBJ2-1,.,TRBV5-6,CASSLVGEGYNEQFF,TGTGCCAGCAGCTTGGTGGGCGAGGGTTACAATGAGCAGTTCTTC
TRBJ2-5,TRBD1,TRBV27,CASSSWTGEETQYF,TGTGCCAGCAGTAGTTGGACAGGGGAAGAGACCCAGTACTTC
TRBJ2-7,.,TRBV19,CASSLDSLYNYEQYF,TGTGCCAGTAGTCTCGACAGCCTATATAACTACGAGCAGTACTTC
TRBJ2-5,.,TRBV6-6,CASEASNLYQETQYF,TGTGCCAGCGAGGCTAGCAATTTGTACCAAGAGACCCAGTACTTC